The 3 T cell receptor beta chains below come from one sample, sequenced in a study of blood T cell repertoires in COVID-19. Only in-frame clones appear in the TCRdb table, and some are missing; sequencing was by immunoSEQ multiplex PCR. Of roughly 68,000 clones detected, around 82% appear once; the ten largest clones hold 15% to 20%. Sequencing input: peripheral blood. All receptors derive from a man older than 75 with active COVID-19.

V is TRBV7-2 and J is TRBJ1-1, with 8 bases that match TRBD1. Germline trimming cut 2 bases from V and 8 bases from J; bases unmatched to any gene: 4. CDR1 and CDR2 from the germline V gene are SGHTA and FQGNSA. This CDR3 is built from 13 residues. CDR3 DNA sequence: TGTGCCAGCAGCTTATTACAGGGGGACGAAGCTTTCTTT. It codes for CASSLLQGDEAFF.

The chain recombines TRBV5-6 with TRBJ2-3, with 7 bases lining up with TRBD2. The germline V gene has CDR1 SGHDT and CDR2 YYEEEE. The CDR3 is 16 residues long. V shed 3 bases and J 3 bases; nucleotides not matched to a gene: 10. The CDR3 reads CASSSSLAGRTDTQYF. The CDR3 DNA sequence: TGTGCCAGCAGCTCGTCCTTAGCGGGTCGAACAGATACGCAGTATTTT.

The V gene is TRBV7-9, the J gene TRBJ2-6; D is perhaps TRBD1 (5 bases). Trimming removed 6 bases from V and 1 base from J, with 16 bases in between. This CDR3 comprises 17 residues. Germline CDR1 reads SEHNR; CDR2 reads FQNEAQ (reference sequence). The CDR3 sequence is CASRSPQGGSGANVLTF. The CDR3 DNA reads TGTGCCAGCAGATCACCCCAGGGCGGTTCTGGGGCCAACGTCCTGACTTTC.